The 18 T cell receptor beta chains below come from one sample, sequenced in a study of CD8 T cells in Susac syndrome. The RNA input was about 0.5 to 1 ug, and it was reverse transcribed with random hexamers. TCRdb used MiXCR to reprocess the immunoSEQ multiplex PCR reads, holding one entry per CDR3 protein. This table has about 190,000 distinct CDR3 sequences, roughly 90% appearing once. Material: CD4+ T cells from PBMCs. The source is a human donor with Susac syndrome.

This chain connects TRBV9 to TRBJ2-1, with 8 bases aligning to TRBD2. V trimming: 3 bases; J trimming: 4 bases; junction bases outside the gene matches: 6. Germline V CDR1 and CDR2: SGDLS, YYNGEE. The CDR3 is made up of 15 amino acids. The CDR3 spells CASSERLAGYNEQFF. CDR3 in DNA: TGTGCCAGCAGCGAAAGGCTAGCGGGTTACAATGAGCAGTTCTTC. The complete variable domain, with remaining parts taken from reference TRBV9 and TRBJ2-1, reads DSGVTQTPKHLITATGQRVTLRCSPRSGDLSVYWYQQSLDQGLQFLIQYYNGEERAKGNILERFSAQQFPDLHSELNLSSLELGDSALYFCASSERLAGYNEQFFGPGTRLTVL.

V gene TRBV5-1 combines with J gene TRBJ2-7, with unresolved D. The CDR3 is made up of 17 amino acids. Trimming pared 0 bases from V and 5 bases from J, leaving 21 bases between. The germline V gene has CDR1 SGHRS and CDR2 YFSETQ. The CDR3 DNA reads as TGCGCCAGCAGCTTGGAAGTGGGTCGTCCAGCCGCCGACGAGCAGTACTTC. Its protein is CASSLEVGRPAADEQYF.

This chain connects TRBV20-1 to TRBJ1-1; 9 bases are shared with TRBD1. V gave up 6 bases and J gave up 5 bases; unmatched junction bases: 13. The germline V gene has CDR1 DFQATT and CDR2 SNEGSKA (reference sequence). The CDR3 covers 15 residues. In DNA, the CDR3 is TGCAGTGCAAGAAACAGGGGGCTTGAAGGAACTGAAGCTTTCTTT. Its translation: CSARNRGLEGTEAFF.

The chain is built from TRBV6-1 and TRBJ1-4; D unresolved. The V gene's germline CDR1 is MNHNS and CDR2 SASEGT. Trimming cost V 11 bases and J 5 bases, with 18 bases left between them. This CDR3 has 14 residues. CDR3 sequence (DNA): TGTGCCGCAAAAGGTGTACAGCGGAATGAAAAACTGTTTTTT. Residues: CAAKGVQRNEKLFF.

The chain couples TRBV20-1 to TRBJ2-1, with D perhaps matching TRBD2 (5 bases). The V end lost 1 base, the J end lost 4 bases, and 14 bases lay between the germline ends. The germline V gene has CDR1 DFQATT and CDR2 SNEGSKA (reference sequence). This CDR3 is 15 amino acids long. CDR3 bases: TGCAGTGCTAGAGGTGGGAGCGTTTATTACAATGAGCAGTTCTTC. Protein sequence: CSARGGSVYYNEQFF.

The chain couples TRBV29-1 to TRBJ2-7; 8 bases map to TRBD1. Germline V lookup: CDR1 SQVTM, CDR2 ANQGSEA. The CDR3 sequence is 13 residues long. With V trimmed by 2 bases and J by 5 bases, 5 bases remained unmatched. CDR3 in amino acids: CSVEKQGGNEQYF. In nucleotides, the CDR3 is TGCAGCGTTGAAAAACAGGGGGGCAACGAGCAGTACTTC.

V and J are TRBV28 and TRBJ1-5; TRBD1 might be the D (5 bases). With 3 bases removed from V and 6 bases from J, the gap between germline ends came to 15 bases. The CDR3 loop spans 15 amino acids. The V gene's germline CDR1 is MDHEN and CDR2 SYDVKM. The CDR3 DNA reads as TGTGCCAGCAGTTTCCTAATGGGGGGAACTCAGCCCCAGCATTTT. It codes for CASSFLMGGTQPQHF.

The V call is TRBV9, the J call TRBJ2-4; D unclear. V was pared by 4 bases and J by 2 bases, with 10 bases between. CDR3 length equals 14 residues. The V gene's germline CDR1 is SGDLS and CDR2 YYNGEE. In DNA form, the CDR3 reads TGTGCCAGCAGCACCGCTGGGACCAAAAACATTCAGTACTTC. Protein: CASSTAGTKNIQYF.

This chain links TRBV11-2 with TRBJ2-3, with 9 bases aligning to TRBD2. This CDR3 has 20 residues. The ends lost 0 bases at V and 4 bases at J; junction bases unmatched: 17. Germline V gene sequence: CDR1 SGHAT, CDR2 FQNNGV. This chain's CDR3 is CASSLDRIRWRGGNSDTQYF. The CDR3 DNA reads TGTGCCAGCAGCTTAGACCGTATCCGGTGGCGGGGGGGCAATTCAGATACGCAGTATTTT.

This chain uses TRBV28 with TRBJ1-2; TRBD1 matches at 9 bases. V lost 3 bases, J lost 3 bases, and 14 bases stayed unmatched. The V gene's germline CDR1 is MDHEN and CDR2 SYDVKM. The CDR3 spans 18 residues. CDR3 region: CASSFIGTGRDGDYGYTF. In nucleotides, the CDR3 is TGTGCCAGCAGTTTTATCGGGACAGGGCGGGACGGGGACTATGGCTACACCTTC.

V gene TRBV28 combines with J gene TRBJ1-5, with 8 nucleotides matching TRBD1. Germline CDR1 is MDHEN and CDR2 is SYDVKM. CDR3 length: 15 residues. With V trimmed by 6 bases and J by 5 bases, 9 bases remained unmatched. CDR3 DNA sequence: TGTGCCAGCAGCCCCAGGACAGGGCTTTATCAGCCCCAGCATTTT. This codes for CASSPRTGLYQPQHF.

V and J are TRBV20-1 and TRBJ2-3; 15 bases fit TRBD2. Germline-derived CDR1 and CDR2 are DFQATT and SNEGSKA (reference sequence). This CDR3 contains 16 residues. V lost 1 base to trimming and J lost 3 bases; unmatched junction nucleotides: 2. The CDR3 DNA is TGCAGTGCTAGAGGGGGGACTAGCGGGAGGACAGATACGCAGTATTTT. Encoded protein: CSARGGTSGRTDTQYF.

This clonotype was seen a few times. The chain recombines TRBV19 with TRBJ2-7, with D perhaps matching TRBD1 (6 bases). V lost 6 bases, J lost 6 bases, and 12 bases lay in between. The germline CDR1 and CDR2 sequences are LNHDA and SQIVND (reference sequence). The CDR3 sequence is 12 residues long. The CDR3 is CASSTGLGEQYF. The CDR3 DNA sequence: TGTGCCAGTAGCACAGGGTTGGGCGAGCAGTACTTC.

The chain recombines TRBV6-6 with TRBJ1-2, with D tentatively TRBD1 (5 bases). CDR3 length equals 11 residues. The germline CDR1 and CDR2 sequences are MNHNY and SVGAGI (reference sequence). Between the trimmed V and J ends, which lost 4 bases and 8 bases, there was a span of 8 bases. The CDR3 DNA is TGTGCCAGCAGTTCAACAGGCGGCTACACCTTC. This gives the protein CASSSTGGYTF.

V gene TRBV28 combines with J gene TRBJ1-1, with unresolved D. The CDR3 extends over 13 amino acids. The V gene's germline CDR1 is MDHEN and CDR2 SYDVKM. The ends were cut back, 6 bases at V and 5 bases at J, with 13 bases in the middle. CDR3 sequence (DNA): TGTGCCAGCAGATTCGGGAGGCGGACTGAAGCTTTCTTT. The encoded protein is CASRFGRRTEAFF.

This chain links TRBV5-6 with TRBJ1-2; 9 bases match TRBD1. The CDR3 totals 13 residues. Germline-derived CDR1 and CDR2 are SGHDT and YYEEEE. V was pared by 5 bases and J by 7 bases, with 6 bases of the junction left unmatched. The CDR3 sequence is CASRRGQGTGYTF. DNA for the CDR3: TGTGCCAGCAGAAGAGGACAGGGGACTGGCTACACCTTC. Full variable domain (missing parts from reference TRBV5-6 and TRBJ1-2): DAGVTQSPTHLIKTRGQQVTLRCSPKSGHDTVSWYQQALGQGPQFIFQYYEEEERQRGNFPDRFSGHQFPNYSSELNVNALLLGDSALYLCASRRGQGTGYTFGSGTRLTVV.

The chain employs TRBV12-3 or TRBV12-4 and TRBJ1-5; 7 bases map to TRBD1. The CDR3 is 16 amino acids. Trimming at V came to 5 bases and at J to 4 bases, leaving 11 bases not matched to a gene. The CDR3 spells CASSPRGGLGNQPQHF. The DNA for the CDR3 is TGTGCCAGCAGTCCCAGGGGGGGTTTGGGGAATCAGCCCCAGCATTTT.

The chain's CDR3 is CASSSRLTFNYGYTF. The CDR3 DNA is TGTGCCAGCAGTTCCCGATTAACTTTTAACTATGGCTACACCTTC. The chain links TRBV12-3 or TRBV12-4 to TRBJ1-2; no definite D call. The CDR3 extends over 15 amino acids. V dropped 4 bases and J dropped 1 base, with 13 bases sitting between them.